This passage covers 17 T cell receptor beta chains from one sample sequenced in a study of TIL therapy for anti-PD-1-resistant metastatic lung cancer. Sequencing used immunoSEQ v3. Profiled with immunoSEQ multiplex PCR; TCRdb holds only in-frame clones, not every one. The table shows 36,000 or so clones, with 70% to 75% occurring only once. The time point denotes: pre-treatment sample, taken before nivolumab and TIL therapy. The sequencing used blood, collected at baseline. These receptors were taken from a person aged 25 to 80 with non-small cell lung cancer.

The rearrangement uses TRBV7-3 and TRBJ1-1; 7 bases are a match to TRBD1. With V trimmed by 2 bases and J by 1 base, 1 base remained unmatched. Germline V gives CDR1 SGHTA, CDR2 FQGTGA. The CDR3 is 14 amino acids. CDR3 nucleotide sequence: TGTGCCAGCAGCTTAGGGACAGCGAACACTGAAGCTTTCTTT. This codes for CASSLGTANTEAFF.

The chain recombines TRBV6-5 with TRBJ1-5; D is undetermined. V was cut by 0 bases and J by 11 bases, with 11 bases left in between. Germline values: CDR1 MNHEY, CDR2 SVGAGI. This CDR3 is built from 13 residues. The CDR3 spells CASSYSSGGSQHF. The CDR3 DNA sequence: TGTGCCAGCAGTTACTCGAGCGGTGGGTCCCAGCATTTT.

V gene TRBV9 combines with J gene TRBJ1-2; D is possibly TRBD1 (5 bases). Germline V lookup: CDR1 SGDLS, CDR2 YYNGEE. The CDR3 is 17 amino acids. V lost 1 base, J lost 4 bases, and 20 bases lay in between. The CDR3 bases are TGTGCCAGCAGCGTATCCCCCTTGGGGGGGACTCGCTATGGCTACACCTTC. It is translated as CASSVSPLGGTRYGYTF.

DNA of the CDR3: TGTGCCAGCAGTTTATCGTTCCAGTCACCCCTCCACTTT. Its protein is CASSLSFQSPLHF. The chain uses TRBV27 and TRBJ1-6; D not resolved. CDR3 length: 13 amino acids. With 0 bases removed from V and 10 bases from J, the gap between germline ends came to 7 bases. Germline V gene lookup returns CDR1 MNHEY and CDR2 SMNVEV (reference sequence).

The V and J genes are TRBV15 and TRBJ1-5, with D possibly matching TRBD1 (5 bases). Germline V gene data show CDR1 as LNHNV and CDR2 as YYDKDF (reference sequence). The CDR3 totals 16 residues. Between the trimmed V and J ends, which lost 3 bases and 0 bases, there was a span of 12 bases. In DNA, the CDR3 is TGTGCCACCAGCAGGGTCCTGGGGGTTAGCAATCAGCCCCAGCATTTT. Its translation: CATSRVLGVSNQPQHF.

This sequence joins TRBV5-1 and TRBJ1-3; D unresolved. V was shortened by 0 bases and J by 3 bases, with 7 bases between the two germline ends. The CDR3 is 14 residues long. The germline gives CDR1 SGHRS, CDR2 YFSETQ. The DNA for the CDR3 is TGCGCCAGCAGCTTGGCGGCGGATGGAAACACCATATATTTT. Residues: CASSLAADGNTIYF.

V and J are TRBV14 and TRBJ1-2; possibly TRBD1 for D (6 bases). Trimming removed 4 bases from V and 4 bases from J, with 16 bases in between. The CDR3 covers 15 residues. Germline V gene data show CDR1 as SGHDN and CDR2 as FVKESK. CDR3 sequence reads: CASSPRRGGGYGYTF. CDR3 nucleotide sequence: TGTGCCAGCAGCCCGCGGAGAGGGGGTGGCTATGGCTACACCTTC.

The chain recombines TRBV4-2 with TRBJ1-1, with D perhaps matching TRBD1 (5 bases). CDR1 is LGHNA and CDR2 is YNFKEQ in the germline V gene. The CDR3 is 18 residues long. Trimming cost V 0 bases and J 0 bases, with 17 bases left between them. CDR3 sequence reads: CASSQDGAWGSMNTEAFF. In nucleotides, the CDR3 is TGTGCCAGCAGCCAAGATGGGGCATGGGGGTCCATGAACACTGAAGCTTTCTTT.

In this sample, this clone turned up a few times. The genes are TRBV5-1 and TRBJ1-5, with a tentative D call TRBD1 (5 bases). CDR1 SGHRS and CDR2 YFSETQ come from the germline V gene. The V gene lost 0 bases and the J gene lost 0 bases, with 7 bases spanning the gap. There are 15 residues in the CDR3. The CDR3 DNA follows: TGCGCCAGCAGCTTGGACGGGACTAGCAATCAGCCCCAGCATTTT. Translating it yields CASSLDGTSNQPQHF.

The chain employs TRBV4-2 and TRBJ2-1, with 7 bases identical to TRBD1. Germline loops: CDR1 LGHNA, CDR2 YNFKEQ. The CDR3 runs to 16 residues. The V and J ends lost 5 bases and 3 bases, in that order; junction bases with no gene match: 10. DNA of the CDR3: TGTGCCAGCAGCGTCCTCGACAGGGTAGGCTACAATGAGCAGTTCTTC. Translating gives CASSVLDRVGYNEQFF.

The J gene is TRBJ2-7, the V gene TRBV27; no clear D. Trimming pared 0 bases from V and 1 base from J, leaving 7 bases between. Germline-derived CDR1 and CDR2 are MNHEY and SMNVEV (reference sequence). There are 14 residues in the CDR3. CDR3 sequence reads: CASSLSTVSYEQYF. The DNA of the CDR3 is TGTGCCAGCAGTTTATCTACGGTATCCTACGAGCAGTACTTC.

The table lists this clone with a few counts. The chain carries TRBV6-5 and TRBJ1-1; unclear D gene. Germline V gene sequence: CDR1 MNHEY, CDR2 SVGAGI. CDR3 length: 16 amino acids. The V end lost 2 bases, the J end lost 1 base, and 14 bases lay between the germline ends. CDR3 nucleotide sequence: TGTGCCAGCAGTTACACTACCTACACAGCGAACACTGAAGCTTTCTTT. Translating gives CASSYTTYTANTEAFF.

The rearrangement links TRBV7-9 to TRBJ2-1, with D perhaps matching TRBD1 (6 bases). V lost 4 bases, J lost 6 bases, and 16 bases lay in between. This CDR3 contains 15 residues. The germline V gene has CDR1 SEHNR and CDR2 FQNEAQ (reference sequence). CDR3 sequence reads: CASSSWWDTSNEQFF. CDR3 DNA sequence: TGTGCCAGCAGCTCCTGGTGGGACACCTCCAATGAGCAGTTCTTC. Based on the CDR3 plus reference TRBV7-9 and TRBJ2-1, the full variable domain is DTGVSQNPRHKITKRGQNVTFRCDPISEHNRLYWYRQTLGQGPEFLTYFQNEAQLEKSRLLSDRFSAERPKGSFSTLEIQRTEQGDSAMYLCASSSWWDTSNEQFFGPGTRLTVL.

V is TRBV7-3 and J is TRBJ2-1; D is tentatively TRBD1 or TRBD2 (6 bases each). The CDR3 consists of 17 residues. The germline V and J ends were trimmed by 1 base and 8 bases, with 21 bases remaining between them. CDR1 is SGHTA, CDR2 FQGTGA, per germline. CDR3 in amino acids: CASSLMGGLNGGHEQFF. The CDR3 nucleotides are TGTGCCAGCAGCTTAATGGGGGGCTTAAATGGTGGGCATGAGCAGTTCTTC.

This clone was counted a few times. The V and J genes are TRBV28 and TRBJ1-5; the match to TRBD1 covers 8 bases. The CDR3 has 13 amino acids. Germline V gives CDR1 MDHEN, CDR2 SYDVKM. The ends lost 6 bases at V and 7 bases at J; junction bases unmatched: 5. As DNA, the CDR3 is TGTGCCAGCAGAATGGACAGGGTCCAGCCCCAGCATTTT. Protein sequence: CASRMDRVQPQHF.

This chain uses TRBV18 with TRBJ2-1; D call uncertain. This CDR3 is 18 amino acids long. V was clipped by 3 bases and J by 7 bases, with 25 bases between them. Germline-derived CDR1 and CDR2 are KGHSH and LQKENI. The DNA of the CDR3 is TGTGCCAGCTCACCTTACCTGAAGCTAGAGATCTGGCGGAATGAGCAGTTCTTC. Translation gives CASSPYLKLEIWRNEQFF.

The table lists this clone with a few counts. This chain uses TRBV4-3 with TRBJ1-1, with D maybe TRBD1 (5 bases). Germline CDR1 and CDR2: LGHNA and YSLEER. The ends were cut back, 5 bases at V and 7 bases at J, with 17 bases in the middle. This CDR3 spans 14 amino acids. CDR3 sequence: CASSVTRGIGEAFF. Here the CDR3 DNA reads TGCGCCAGCAGCGTCACCCGGGGCATCGGTGAAGCTTTCTTT.